This TCR beta chain is from a study of T-cell reconstitution after alpha-beta-depleted transplantation in children. CDR1 is SEHNR, CDR2 FQNEAQ, per germline (reference sequence). The germline V and J ends were trimmed by 5 bases and 2 bases, with 22 bases remaining between them. There are 17 residues in the CDR3. This clonotype has a count of ten or more. Construction of the TCRbeta library involved unique molecular identifiers. TCRdb ran MiXCR on the PCR reads and lists one entry per CDR3 protein. The sample has about 130,000 distinct CDR3 sequences, about 9.6% seen once; the top ten hold 24%. This clonotype was sampled from a girl less than two years old who had a stem cell transplant for combined immunodeficiency, so the T cells may come from the graft donor. The specimen was PBMCs, mostly from graft donor cells, collected 180 days after TCRalphabeta/CD19-depleted stem cell transplant. This chain uses TRBV7-9 with TRBJ2-7, with D perhaps TRBD2 (7 bases). In DNA form, the CDR3 reads TGTGCCAGCAGCGCAAAGGGGGGGCTAGCGGTAACCTACGAGCAGTACTTC. Amino acids: CASSAKGGLAVTYEQYF.